This TCR beta chain was observed in a study of blood T cell repertoires in COVID-19. Study details: Spain, Italy and the United States supplied samples that represented acute and convalescent COVID-19. T cells, B-cell-depleted T cells, or PBMCs provided the cDNA or gDNA that served as material.

The CDR3 loop spans 16 amino acids. V shed 0 bases and J shed 4 bases, with 13 bases lying between them. In germline, CDR1 is WNHNN, CDR2 SYGVQD (reference sequence). This clone was detected once. Per the study methods: Reference gene primers were amplified, and this amplification served to estimate nucleated cell counts. Profiled with immunoSEQ multiplex PCR; TCRdb holds only in-frame clones, not every one. For V, J and clone size, that table is used; D and trimming come from the DNA. The data show about 140,000 clones, about 90% seen once. Sequencing input: peripheral blood. This receptor was identified in a woman at least 80 years old with acute or convalescent COVID-19. The V and J genes are TRBV10-1 and TRBJ2-1; tentative D call: TRBD1 (6 bases). The CDR3 nucleotides are TGCGCCAGCAGTGAGTCGAGGGGGAACCAATACAATGAGCAGTTCTTC. Amino acid sequence: CASSESRGNQYNEQFF.